This TCR beta chain was recorded in a study of shared clonotypes between healthy human individuals. TCRdb's table, derived via immunoSEQ multiplex PCR, lists solely in-frame clones and lacks some. Of 550,000 to 700,000 clones in the sample, more than 70% are singletons; the top ten hold 1.5% to 2%. CDR1 is SGHTA and CDR2 is FQGNSA in the germline V gene. This CDR3 region has 15 residues. Trimming took 1 base from V and 4 from J; bases not matched to a gene: 6. Sequencing was done on a sample of memory CD4+ T cells sorted from blood. Subset indicated: CD45RA-negative fraction. The chain joins TRBV7-2 to TRBJ2-7; TRBD1 agrees at 8 bases. This clonotype was sampled from a young woman in good health. Here the CDR3 reads CASSLGPGGRYEQYF. CDR3 coding DNA: TGTGCCAGCAGCTTAGGTCCAGGGGGCAGGTACGAGCAGTACTTC.